Sequencing of this T cell receptor beta chain was carried out in a study of cytomegalovirus exposure and HLA in healthy donors. Study background: The platform used for the approximately 130 validation repertoires matched that of the 666 first-cohort repertoires, a later analysis reported.

As to this clone: Its antigen is undetermined.

Only in-frame clones appear in the TCRdb table, and some are missing; sequencing was by immunoSEQ multiplex PCR. Of 100,000 to 150,000 clones in the sample, approximately 92% were seen once. Notes on the study in general: The authors listed around 150 TCR beta chains as cytomegalovirus-associated.

Germline V gives CDR1 MNHEY, CDR2 SVGAGI. V dropped 6 bases and J dropped 14 bases, with 22 bases sitting between them. The CDR3 has 13 amino acids. The sample was PBMCs. The chain uses TRBV6-5 and TRBJ1-2, with D possibly matching TRBD1 (5 bases). The receptor was derived from a woman in her late teens or twenties in good health and CMV-seronegative. CDR3 in amino acids: CASSNPGGEDLTF. The CDR3 DNA sequence: TGTGCCAGCAGCAACCCGGGGGGGGAGGATCTTACCTTC.